This is a list of T cell receptor beta chains from one sample in a study of CD8 T cells in ankylosing spondylitis. Using its own MiXCR run on the 5' RACE reads, TCRdb lists one record per CDR3 protein. The table lists 150,000 to 200,000 distinct CDR3 sequences, 10% to 15% of them singletons. Sequencing was done on a sample of blood, either unsorted or a sorted T cell fraction (not recorded which). These receptors were collected from a female donor with ankylosing spondylitis or in good health (not recorded which). The CDR3 runs from the conserved cysteine through the conserved F or W. The order of the fields is V gene, clone size, J gene, D gene, CDR3 protein, CDR3 DNA. The D gene is left open where the match is weak. Size tells how often a clone was seen (once, few, many) or the class of an expanded clone, and some rows leave it out.

TRBV27	-	TRBJ1-1	-	CASSSLFGSAFF	TGTGCCAGCAGTTCGTTGTTCGGTTCAGCTTTCTTT
TRBV20-1	many	TRBJ1-4	-	CSALTGATNEKLFF	TGCAGTGCTTTAACGGGCGCAACTAATGAAAAACTGTTTTTT
TRBV20-1	many	TRBJ1-5	-	CSAGRANQPQHF	TGCAGTGCGGGCAGGGCAAATCAGCCCCAGCATTTT
TRBV7-2	-	TRBJ2-7	TRBD1	CASSPQGTAGEQYF	TGTGCCAGCAGCCCCCAAGGGACAGCTGGGGAGCAGTACTTC
TRBV5-5	many	TRBJ1-5	-	CASSPTPGSNQPQHF	TGTGCCAGCAGCCCCACCCCTGGGAGCAATCAGCCCCAGCATTTT
TRBV20-1	few	TRBJ2-7	-	CSATRAWASEQYF	TGCAGTGCTACTCGGGCATGGGCTAGCGAGCAGTACTTC
TRBV25-1	many	TRBJ2-2	-	CASSLSGGELFF	TGTGCCAGCTCCCTGAGCGGCGGGGAGCTGTTTTTT
TRBV12-3/TRBV12-4	-	TRBJ2-5	TRBD1	CASSSRTGEETQYF	TGTGCCAGCAGTTCCCGGACAGGGGAAGAGACCCAGTACTTC
TRBV3-1	many	TRBJ2-7	-	CASSHILASEQYF	TGTGCCAGCAGCCATATCCTAGCATCCGAGCAGTACTTC
TRBV6-2/TRBV6-3	few	TRBJ2-3	-	CASEARDTLTDTQYF	TGTGCCAGCGAAGCTAGGGACACCCTCACAGATACGCAGTATTTT
TRBV7-2	many	TRBJ1-2	-	CASSLAGRQGYGYTF	TGTGCCAGCAGCTTAGCGGGGAGGCAGGGCTATGGCTACACCTTC
TRBV11-2	many	TRBJ2-4	TRBD2	CASSLETSGRSGAKNIQYF	TGTGCCAGCAGCCTAGAGACTAGCGGGAGGAGTGGAGCCAAAAACATTCAGTACTTC
TRBV5-1	many	TRBJ2-2	-	CASSRTSNTGELFF	TGCGCCAGCAGCCGGACTTCGAACACCGGGGAGCTGTTTTTT
TRBV3-1	few	TRBJ2-2	TRBD2	CASSQPRRLAGGGELFF	TGTGCCAGCAGCCAACCGCGGAGACTAGCGGGAGGCGGGGAGCTGTTTTTT
TRBV6-1	medium-sized	TRBJ1-1	-	CASSEREAMNTEAFF	TGTGCCAGCAGTGAAAGGGAAGCCATGAACACTGAAGCTTTCTTT
TRBV5-1	many	TRBJ2-5	-	CASRGEPQETQYF	TGCGCCAGCAGAGGTGAGCCTCAGGAGACCCAGTACTTC
TRBV6-1	many	TRBJ2-4	-	CASRPGTAKNIQYF	TGTGCCAGCAGACCCGGGACAGCCAAAAACATTCAGTACTTC
TRBV7-2	many	TRBJ1-5	-	CASSPGAHNNQPQHF	TGTGCCAGCAGCCCGGGGGCGCACAACAATCAGCCCCAGCATTTT
TRBV11-3	few	TRBJ2-7	-	CASSPRETATYEQYF	TGTGCCAGCAGCCCCAGAGAGACAGCAACCTACGAGCAGTACTTC
TRBV7-2	few	TRBJ1-1	-	CASSLVSQSEAFF	TGTGCCAGCAGCTTAGTAAGCCAGAGTGAAGCTTTCTTT
TRBV20-1	few	TRBJ2-1	TRBD2	CSAFGTSGSNEQFF	TGCAGTGCTTTCGGGACTAGCGGGAGCAATGAGCAGTTCTTC
TRBV12-3/TRBV12-4	-	TRBJ2-7	-	CASSQGHSSYEQYF	TGTGCCAGCAGCCAAGGGCACAGCTCCTACGAGCAGTACTTC
TRBV7-9	few	TRBJ2-5	-	CASSFRRGETQYF	TGTGCCAGCAGCTTTAGGCGGGGCGAGACCCAGTACTTC
TRBV9	many	TRBJ1-1	TRBD1	CASSVTGGKGTEAFF	TGTGCCAGCAGCGTAACAGGGGGCAAGGGGACTGAAGCTTTCTTT
TRBV9	few	TRBJ2-3	TRBD2	CASSSSGASTDTQYF	TGTGCCAGCAGCTCGAGCGGGGCCAGCACAGATACGCAGTATTTT
TRBV6-1	few	TRBJ2-5	-	CASTRRMAQETQYF	TGTGCCAGCACCCGACGAATGGCCCAAGAGACCCAGTACTTC
TRBV4-1	many	TRBJ1-5	-	CASSQGETGQPQHF	TGCGCCAGCAGCCAAGGAGAGACGGGCCAGCCCCAGCATTTT
TRBV5-1	-	TRBJ2-3	-	CASRNRVSTDTQYF	TGCGCCAGCAGGAACAGGGTTAGCACAGATACGCAGTATTTT
TRBV28	-	TRBJ2-5	-	CASSGGHKGRRETQYF	TGTGCCAGCAGTGGGGGGCACAAGGGGCGCCGGGAGACCCAGTACTTC
TRBV28	many	TRBJ1-2	-	CASSLAFQGYTF	TGTGCCAGCAGTTTAGCCTTCCAGGGCTACACCTTC
TRBV11-2	-	TRBJ2-7	-	CASSYIQGGDYEQYF	TGTGCCAGCAGCTACATCCAGGGCGGGGACTACGAGCAGTACTTC
TRBV6-2/TRBV6-3	many	TRBJ2-3	TRBD2	CASSYATSGGSTDTQYF	TGTGCCAGCAGTTACGCGACTAGCGGGGGGAGCACAGATACGCAGTATTTT
TRBV10-2	-	TRBJ2-7	-	CASSERGIAYEQYF	TGCGCCAGCAGTGAGCGAGGGATTGCCTACGAGCAGTACTTC
TRBV7-8	few	TRBJ2-1	-	CASTLSYNEQFF	TGTGCCAGCACCTTATCCTACAATGAGCAGTTCTTC
TRBV19	few	TRBJ2-2	-	CASTTLSAELFF	TGTGCCAGTACCACCTTATCCGCGGAGCTGTTTTTT
TRBV18	many	TRBJ1-4	-	CASTPLDNNEKLFF	TGTGCCAGCACCCCTTTGGACAATAATGAAAAACTGTTTTTT
TRBV20-1	-	TRBJ1-2	TRBD1	CSAVGQGDIGDGYTF	TGCAGTGCGGTGGGACAGGGAGACATCGGTGATGGCTACACCTTC
TRBV10-3	few	TRBJ2-1	-	CATTRGREYYNEQFF	TGTGCCACTACGCGGGGGCGGGAGTACTACAATGAGCAGTTCTTC
TRBV18	-	TRBJ1-1	-	CASSPLRVVEDPEAFF	TGTGCCAGCTCACCTCTGAGGGTGGTAGAGGACCCTGAAGCTTTCTTT
TRBV12-3/TRBV12-4	-	TRBJ2-7	-	CATHGPLTYEQYF	TGTGCCACCCATGGACCCCTCACCTACGAGCAGTACTTC
TRBV28	many	TRBJ2-7	-	CASSLSGTEQYF	TGTGCCAGCAGTTTGTCCGGGACCGAGCAGTACTTC
TRBV5-1	many	TRBJ1-1	TRBD1	CASSPGQGNTEAFF	TGTGCCAGCAGCCCGGGACAGGGGAACACTGAAGCTTTCTTT